This TCR beta chain stems from a study of T cell changes during pregnancy in multiple sclerosis. The repertoire was sequenced with immunoSEQ multiplex PCR; TCRdb's copy has only in-frame clones and lacks some. The sample holds some 56,000 clones, about 94% seen once. V was clipped by 4 bases and J by 2 bases, with 19 bases between them. This CDR3 spans 17 amino acids. Per the germline V gene, CDR1 is SGHDT and CDR2 is YYEEEE. The chain carries TRBV5-6 and TRBJ2-4, with a weak D call TRBD1 (6 bases). The source material was peripheral blood, sampled in the third trimester of pregnancy. This clonotype was obtained from a female donor in good health, enrolled as a control in a pregnancy study. The CDR3 DNA reads TGTGCCAGCAGCCTGCCAGGGGAAAAGGGAACCAAAAACATTCAGTACTTC. It encodes CASSLPGEKGTKNIQYF.